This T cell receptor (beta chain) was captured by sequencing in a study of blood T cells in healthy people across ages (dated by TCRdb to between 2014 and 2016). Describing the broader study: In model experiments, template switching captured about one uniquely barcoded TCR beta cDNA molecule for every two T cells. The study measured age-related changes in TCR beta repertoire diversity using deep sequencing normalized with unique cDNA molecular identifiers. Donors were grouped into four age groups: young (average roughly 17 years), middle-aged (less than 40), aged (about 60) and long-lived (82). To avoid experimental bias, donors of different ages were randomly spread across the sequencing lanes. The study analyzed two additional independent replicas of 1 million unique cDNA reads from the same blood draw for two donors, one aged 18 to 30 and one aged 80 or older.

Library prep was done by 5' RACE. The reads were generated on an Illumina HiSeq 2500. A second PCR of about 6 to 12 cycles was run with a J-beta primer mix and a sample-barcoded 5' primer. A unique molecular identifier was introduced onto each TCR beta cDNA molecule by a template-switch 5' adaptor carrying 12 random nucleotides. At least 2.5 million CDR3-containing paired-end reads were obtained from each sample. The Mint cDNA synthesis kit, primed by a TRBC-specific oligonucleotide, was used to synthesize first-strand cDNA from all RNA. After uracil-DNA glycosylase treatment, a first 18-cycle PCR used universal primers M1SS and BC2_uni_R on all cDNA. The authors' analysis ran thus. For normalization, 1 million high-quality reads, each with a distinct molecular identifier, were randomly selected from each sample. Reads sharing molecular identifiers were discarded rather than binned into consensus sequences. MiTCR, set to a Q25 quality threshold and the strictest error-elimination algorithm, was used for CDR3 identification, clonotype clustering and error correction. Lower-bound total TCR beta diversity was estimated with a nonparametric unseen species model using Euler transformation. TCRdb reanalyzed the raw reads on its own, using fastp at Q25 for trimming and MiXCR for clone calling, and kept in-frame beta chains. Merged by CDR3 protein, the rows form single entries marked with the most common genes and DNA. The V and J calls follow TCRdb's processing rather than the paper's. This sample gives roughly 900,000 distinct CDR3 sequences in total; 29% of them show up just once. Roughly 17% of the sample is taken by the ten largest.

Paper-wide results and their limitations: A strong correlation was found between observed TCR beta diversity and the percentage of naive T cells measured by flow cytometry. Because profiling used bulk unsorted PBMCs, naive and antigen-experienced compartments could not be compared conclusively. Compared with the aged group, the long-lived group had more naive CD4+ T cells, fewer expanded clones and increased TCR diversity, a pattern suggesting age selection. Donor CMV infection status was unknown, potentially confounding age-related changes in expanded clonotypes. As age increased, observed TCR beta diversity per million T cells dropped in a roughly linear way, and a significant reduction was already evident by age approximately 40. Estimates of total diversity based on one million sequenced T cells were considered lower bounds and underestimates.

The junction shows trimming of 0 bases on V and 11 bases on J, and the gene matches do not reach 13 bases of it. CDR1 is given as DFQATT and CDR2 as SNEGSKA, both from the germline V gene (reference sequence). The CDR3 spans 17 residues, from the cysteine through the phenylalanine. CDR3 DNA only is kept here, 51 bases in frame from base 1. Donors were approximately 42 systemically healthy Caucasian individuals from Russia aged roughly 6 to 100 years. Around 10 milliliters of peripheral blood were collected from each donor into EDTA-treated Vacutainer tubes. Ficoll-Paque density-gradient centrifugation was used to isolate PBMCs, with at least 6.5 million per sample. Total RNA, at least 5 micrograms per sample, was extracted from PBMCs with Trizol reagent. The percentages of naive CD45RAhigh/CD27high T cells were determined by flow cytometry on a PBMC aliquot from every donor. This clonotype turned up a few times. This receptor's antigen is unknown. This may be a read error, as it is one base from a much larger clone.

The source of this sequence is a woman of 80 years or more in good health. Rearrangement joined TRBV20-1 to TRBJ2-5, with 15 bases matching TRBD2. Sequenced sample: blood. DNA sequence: TGCAGTGCTAGAGAGTCAAAGGGACTAGCGGGGGGCACCTTTCAGTACTTC. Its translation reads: CSARESKGLAGGTFQYF.